This is a list of T cell receptor beta chains from one sample in a study of Ad26.COV2.S vaccination and SARS-CoV-2 variants. The protocol was immunoSEQ multiplex PCR, while the TCRdb copy is restricted to in-frame clones and leaves out a portion. The profile shows 350,000 to 500,000 clones, roughly nine tenths of them singletons. The sequenced sample was peripheral blood, obtained in a trial of Ad26.COV2.S vaccine versus placebo. The receptors come from a person aged 18-65 years who received the Ad26.COV2.S COVID-19 vaccine or a placebo. CDR3s include the opening cysteine and the closing phenylalanine or tryptophan. Each record gives: J gene, V gene, CDR3 protein.

TRBJ2-7,TRBV4-2,CASSQDRQFPYEQYF
TRBJ1-5,TRBV6-2/TRBV6-3,CASSLDTGDYQPQHF
TRBJ1-6,TRBV25-1,CASSPRDRGYSPLHF
TRBJ2-5,TRBV11-3,CASSLDLGAGTSGRETQYF
TRBJ1-2,TRBV3-1/TRBV3-2,CASSRLTGSGGYTF
TRBJ2-7,TRBV5-4,CASSLGGGAQEQYF
TRBJ1-4,TRBV10-3,CASQGQDKEKLFF
TRBJ1-4,TRBV7-9,CASSLGAPATNEKLFF
TRBJ1-1,TRBV28,CASSSTGFGLNTEAFF
TRBJ2-3,TRBV19,CASSIISPNDRVDTQYF
TRBJ2-5,TRBV27,CASSLGGGGAFPETQYF
TRBJ1-1,TRBV19,CASRWIDRASAEAFF
TRBJ2-1,TRBV7-3,CASSSGSGSSYNEQFF
TRBJ2-2,TRBV5-1,CASSWDGPNTGELFF
TRBJ1-2,TRBV4-1,CASSQDWGTGGYTF
TRBJ1-6,TRBV2,CASRQGVDSPLHF
TRBJ2-1,TRBV11-3,CASSLGDRVSNEQFF
TRBJ1-5,TRBV2,CASSEEVQPQHF
TRBJ2-3,TRBV5-1,CASSLLGFTDTQYF
TRBJ1-6,TRBV15,CATSSANSPLHF
TRBJ1-5,TRBV20-1,CSASEGVGNQPQHF
TRBJ2-3,TRBV27,CASSFPGVGTSTDTQYF
TRBJ2-5,TRBV5-1,CASSLWDPETQYF
TRBJ1-3,TRBV9,CASSVVGNSGNTIYF
TRBJ2-1,TRBV28,CASRQGGTSGSDEQFF
TRBJ2-2,TRBV24-1,CATSDLGEGDTGELFF
TRBJ2-5,TRBV2,CASSDRVGGETQYF
TRBJ2-1,TRBV7-2,CASSALGWVNEQFF
TRBJ1-1,TRBV18,CASSTRDSLNTEAFF
TRBJ1-4,TRBV6-2/TRBV6-3,CASSEPPRHGRSWEKLFF
TRBJ1-5,TRBV6-1,CASSELGRGYQPQHF
TRBJ1-2,TRBV10-3,CAISESAGERYGYTF
TRBJ1-1,TRBV5-6,CASSRGGRGTEAFF
TRBJ2-5,TRBV5-5,CASSTPPGARGTQYF
TRBJ1-4,TRBV7-9,CATAGGAFNEKLFF
TRBJ2-2,TRBV2,CASSENRGTGELFF
TRBJ2-5,TRBV7-2,CASSLGGLAGETQYF
TRBJ2-3,TRBV2,CASRVMVTDTQYF
TRBJ2-1,TRBV9,CASSARRGGPTYNEQFF
TRBJ2-1,TRBV4-2,CASSQGGPQFF
TRBJ2-4,TRBV6-6,CASRLSRVKNIQYF
TRBJ2-2,TRBV24-1,CATSDLKGGGTSGELFF
TRBJ2-1,TRBV2,CASTSGSFSYNEQFF
TRBJ2-1,TRBV11-3,CASSPPPEGEQFF
TRBJ2-3,TRBV4-3,CASSADYQGTDTQYF